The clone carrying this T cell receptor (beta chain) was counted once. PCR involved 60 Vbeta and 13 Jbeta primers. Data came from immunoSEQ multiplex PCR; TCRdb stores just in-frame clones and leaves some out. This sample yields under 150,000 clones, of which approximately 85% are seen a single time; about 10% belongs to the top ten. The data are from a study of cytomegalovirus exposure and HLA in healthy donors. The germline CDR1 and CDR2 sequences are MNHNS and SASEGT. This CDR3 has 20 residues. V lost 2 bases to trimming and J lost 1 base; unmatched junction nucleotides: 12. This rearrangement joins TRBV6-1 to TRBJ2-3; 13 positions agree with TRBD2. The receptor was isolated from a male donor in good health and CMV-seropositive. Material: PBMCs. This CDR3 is CASSESTSGRVGWGTDTQYF. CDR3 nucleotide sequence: TGTGCCAGCAGTGAATCAACTAGCGGGAGGGTGGGTTGGGGCACAGATACGCAGTATTTT.